This T cell receptor (beta chain) was retrieved from a study of T-cell memory formation after mild COVID-19. In germline, CDR1 is SGHAT, CDR2 FQNNGV. Deletions cut 4 bases from V and 8 bases from J, with 12 bases between. The CDR3 runs 13 residues. One entry per CDR3 protein results from TCRdb running MiXCR on the 5' RACE reads. The profile shows about 150,000 distinct CDR3 sequences, under 30% of them singletons. This clonotype turned up a few times. The V gene is TRBV11-2, the J gene TRBJ2-1, with D perhaps TRBD1 (6 bases). This TCR was sampled from an adult woman who had mild COVID-19 (a few samples of this study predate the infection). Cell type and time point are not known. Source material: PBMCs or a T cell subset sorted from them (not recorded which). The CDR3 DNA reads as TGTGCCAGCAGCTACCGGGGACATGATGAGCAGTTCTTC. This encodes CASSYRGHDEQFF. Variable domain in full (rest from reference TRBV11-2 and TRBJ2-1): EAGVAQSPRYKIIEKRQSVAFWCNPISGHATLYWYQQILGQGPKLLIQFQNNGVVDDSQLPKDRFSAERLKGVDSTLKIQPAKLEDSAVYLCASSYRGHDEQFFGPGTRLTVL.